These 16 T cell receptor beta chains share one sample of origin, sequenced in a study of OX40 agonist ivuxolimab in advanced cancers. Sequencing used immunoSEQ multiplex PCR; TCRdb keeps in-frame clones, though not all of them. Among about 76,000 clones listed, 80% to 90% were seen once. The specimen comprised CD4+ or CD8+ T cells sorted from blood, sampled in a trial of the OX40 agonist ivuxolimab. The receptors were sampled from an adult with an advanced solid tumor such as melanoma, head and neck, liver or kidney cancer.

The chain has TRBV10-2 and TRBJ2-1, with TRBD2 as a possible D gene (6 bases). Per the germline V gene, CDR1 is WSHSY and CDR2 is SAAADI. CDR3 size: 13 residues. The germline V and J ends were trimmed by 7 bases and 5 bases, with 12 bases remaining between them. CDR3 in DNA: TGCGCCAGCAAGGAGGGGACCAACAATGAGCAGTTCTTC. Translating gives CASKEGTNNEQFF.

V and J are TRBV11-3 and TRBJ1-5; D gene unclear. The CDR3 has 19 amino acids. The ends were cut back, 5 bases at V and 3 bases at J, with 26 bases in the middle. Germline V gives CDR1 SGHNT, CDR2 YENEEA. The CDR3 coding sequence is TGTGCCAGCAGCCAACCATTTACTTTAGCCCTTACAGCCAATCAGCCCCAGCATTTT. Residues: CASSQPFTLALTANQPQHF.

The chain combines TRBV7-8 with TRBJ2-2, with TRBD2 as a possible D gene (5 bases). Deletions cut 0 bases from V and 7 bases from J, with 12 bases between. This CDR3 comprises 15 residues. CDR1 is SGHVS, CDR2 FQNEAQ, per germline. The CDR3 spells CASSLARGRGGELFF. The CDR3 bases are TGTGCCAGCAGCTTAGCGCGAGGCCGGGGCGGGGAGCTGTTTTTT. Together with reference TRBV7-8 and TRBJ2-2, the CDR3 gives the full variable domain: GAGVSQSPRYKVAKRGQDVALRCDPISGHVSLFWYQQALGQGPEFLTYFQNEAQLDKSGLPSDRFFAERPEGSVSTLKIQRTQQEDSAVYLCASSLARGRGGELFFGEGSRLTVL.

The rearrangement links TRBV19 to TRBJ2-3; D may be TRBD2 (6 bases). V gave up 5 bases and J gave up 6 bases, with 21 bases separating them. CDR3 size: 16 residues. Germline V gene sequence: CDR1 LNHDA, CDR2 SQIVND (reference sequence). The CDR3 reads CASSSRLAQGADTQYF. The CDR3 region has the DNA TGTGCCAGTAGTTCCAGGCTAGCGCAAGGGGCCGATACGCAGTATTTT.

The rearrangement links TRBV7-9 to TRBJ2-5; a possible D gene is TRBD1 (5 bases). The CDR3 extends over 14 amino acids. Germline CDR1 and CDR2: SEHNR and FQNEAQ (reference sequence). V dropped 0 bases and J dropped 1 base, with 6 bases sitting between them. In DNA form, the CDR3 reads TGTGCCAGCAGCTTAGCAGGGGCCCAAGAGACCCAGTACTTC. Translating it yields CASSLAGAQETQYF.

This clone was seen more than once but under ten times. The chain joins TRBV14 to TRBJ2-7; 8 bases align to TRBD2. CDR1 and CDR2 from the germline V gene are SGHDN and FVKESK. The J segment lost 7 bases and the V segment lost 6 bases, leaving 11 bases of the junction unmatched. This CDR3 spans 14 amino acids. The CDR3 here is CASRRSGSLGEQYF. The CDR3, as DNA: TGTGCCAGCAGACGCAGCGGGAGTCTGGGGGAGCAGTACTTC.

This rearrangement joins TRBV19 to TRBJ1-5, with D unclear. This CDR3 is built from 12 residues. V lost 7 bases and J 5 bases, leaving 9 bases between the germline ends. Germline V lookup: CDR1 LNHDA, CDR2 SQIVND (reference sequence). This chain's CDR3 is CASKRGDQPQHF. In DNA, the CDR3 is TGTGCCAGTAAACGAGGAGATCAGCCCCAGCATTTT. Full variable domain (missing parts from reference TRBV19 and TRBJ1-5): DGGITQSPKYLFRKEGQNVTLSCEQNLNHDAMYWYRQDPGQGLRLIYYSQIVNDFQKGDIAEGYSVSREKKESFPLTVTSAQKNPTAFYLCASKRGDQPQHFGDGTRLSIL.

The rearrangement uses TRBV23-1 and TRBJ1-5; D call uncertain. TRBV23-1 is marked as an open reading frame, function uncertain. This CDR3 is built from 13 residues. Trimming left V 4 bases short and J 6 bases short, with 10 bases between. CDR3 protein: CASSLLTSQPQHF. The CDR3 DNA is TGCGCCAGCAGTCTCCTAACCAGTCAGCCCCAGCATTTT.

The V call is TRBV6-1, the J call TRBJ1-4; 9 bases fit TRBD1. The CDR3 totals 15 residues. Losses at the gene ends were 4 bases for V and 3 bases for J; bases not matched to a gene: 3. Germline values: CDR1 MNHNS, CDR2 SASEGT. In DNA, the CDR3 is TGTGCCAGCAGTGCACAGGGGGCGCCTAATGAAAAACTGTTTTTT. It specifies CASSAQGAPNEKLFF.

V is TRBV5-5 and J is TRBJ1-4; TRBD1 is a possible D gene (5 bases). V shed 0 bases and J shed 5 bases, with 14 bases lying between them. From germline, CDR1 is SGHKS and CDR2 YYEKEE (reference sequence). The CDR3 spans 16 residues. The CDR3 loop is CASSLEGVGQNEKLFF. The CDR3 DNA reads TGTGCCAGCAGCTTGGAAGGGGTGGGGCAAAATGAAAAACTGTTTTTT.

This clone has just one count. This CDR3 is CASSIVGVEKLFF. The CDR3 DNA sequence: TGTGCCAGTAGTATAGTGGGGGTTGAAAAACTGTTTTTT. V is TRBV19 and J is TRBJ1-4, with a weak D call TRBD1 (5 bases). The V end was cut by 1 base, the J end by 7 bases, with 7 bases between. The CDR3 loop spans 13 amino acids. In germline, CDR1 is LNHDA, CDR2 SQIVND (reference sequence).

V gene TRBV6-6 combines with J gene TRBJ1-5, with D possibly being TRBD1 (6 bases). The V gene lost 5 bases and the J gene lost 3 bases, with 11 bases spanning the gap. Germline V lookup: CDR1 MNHNY, CDR2 SVGAGI (reference sequence). The CDR3 has 14 residues. For the CDR3, the DNA is TGTGCCAGCAGTCTCCAGGGGACCAATCAGCCCCAGCATTTT. Amino acids: CASSLQGTNQPQHF.

This clone was seen a handful of times. The chain recombines TRBV18 with TRBJ1-6; D remains unclear. V lost 6 bases, J lost 7 bases, and 16 bases lay in between. This CDR3 has 15 residues. CDR1 is KGHSH, CDR2 LQKENI, per germline. Here the CDR3 DNA reads TGTGCCAGCTCCCCGAACGCAAGAGGGAATTCACCCCTCCACTTT. Translating gives CASSPNARGNSPLHF.

The V and J genes are TRBV9 and TRBJ2-3, with D uncertain. The V and J ends lost 0 bases and 0 bases respectively, with 8 bases between them. The CDR3 loop spans 15 amino acids. CDR1 is SGDLS, CDR2 YYNGEE, per germline. This CDR3 reads CASSVDFSSTDTQYF. The CDR3 nucleotides read TGTGCCAGCAGCGTAGACTTTTCTAGCACAGATACGCAGTATTTT.

This clone was picked up one time. V and J are TRBV2 and TRBJ2-5, with 12 bases fitting TRBD2. Germline lookup yields CDR1 SNHLY and CDR2 FYNNEI. This CDR3 is built from 15 residues. V shed 7 bases, J shed 3 bases, and the junction held 6 bases outside the gene matches. The CDR3 region has the DNA TGTGCCAGCATGAGGAGGACTAGCGGGGAAGAGACCCAGTACTTC. Translating it yields CASMRRTSGEETQYF.

The gene calls are TRBV10-3 and TRBJ2-3; D is undetermined. V dropped 3 bases and J dropped 0 bases, with 10 bases sitting between them. The CDR3 totals 15 residues. Germline loops: CDR1 ENHRY, CDR2 SYGVKD. CDR3 DNA sequence: TGTGCCATCAGTGACTCGAGTCTGAGCACAGATACGCAGTATTTT. It encodes CAISDSSLSTDTQYF.